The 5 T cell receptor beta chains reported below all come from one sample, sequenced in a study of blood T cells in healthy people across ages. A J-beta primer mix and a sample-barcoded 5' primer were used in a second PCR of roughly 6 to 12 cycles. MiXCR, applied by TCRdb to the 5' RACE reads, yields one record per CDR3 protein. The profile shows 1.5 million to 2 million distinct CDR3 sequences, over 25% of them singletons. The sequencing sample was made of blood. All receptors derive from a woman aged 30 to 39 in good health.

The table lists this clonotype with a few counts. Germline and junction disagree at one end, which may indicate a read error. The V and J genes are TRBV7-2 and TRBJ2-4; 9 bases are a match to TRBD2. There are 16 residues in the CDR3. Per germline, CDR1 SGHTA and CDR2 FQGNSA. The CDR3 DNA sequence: TGTGCCGGCAGCTTTACAGCGGGGGGTACCAAAAACATTCAGTACTTC. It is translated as CAGSFTAGGTKNIQYF.

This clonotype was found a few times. CDR3 sequence: CASSIPALWETQYF. The CDR3 nucleotides are TGTGCCAGCAGTATACCAGCATTGTGGGAGACCCAGTACTTC. The chain couples TRBV6-1 to TRBJ2-5; no clear D. V was shortened by 5 bases and J by 5 bases, with 15 bases between the two germline ends. This CDR3 has 14 residues. Germline V gene lookup returns CDR1 MNHNS and CDR2 SASEGT.

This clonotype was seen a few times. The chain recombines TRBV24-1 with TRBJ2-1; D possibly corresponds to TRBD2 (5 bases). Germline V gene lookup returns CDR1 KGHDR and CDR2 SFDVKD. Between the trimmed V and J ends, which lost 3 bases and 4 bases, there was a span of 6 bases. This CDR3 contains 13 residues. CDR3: CATSDEGYNEQFF. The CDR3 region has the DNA TGTGCCACCAGTGATGAGGGTTACAATGAGCAGTTCTTC.

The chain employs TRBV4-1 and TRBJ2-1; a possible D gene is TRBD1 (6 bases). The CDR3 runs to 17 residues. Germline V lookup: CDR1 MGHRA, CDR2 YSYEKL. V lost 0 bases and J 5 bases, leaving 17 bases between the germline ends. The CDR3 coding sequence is TGCGCCAGCAGCCAAGATGAAGGGGGTGGACACCACAATGAGCAGTTCTTC. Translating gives CASSQDEGGGHHNEQFF.

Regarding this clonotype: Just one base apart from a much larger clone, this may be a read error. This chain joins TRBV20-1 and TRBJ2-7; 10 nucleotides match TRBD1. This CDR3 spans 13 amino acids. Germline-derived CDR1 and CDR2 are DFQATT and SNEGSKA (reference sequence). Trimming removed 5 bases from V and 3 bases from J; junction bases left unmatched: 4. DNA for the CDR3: TGCAGTGCTCCCGGGACAGGGGTCTACGAGCAGTACTTC. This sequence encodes CSAPGTGVYEQYF.